This T cell receptor beta chain appears in the sequencing data of a study of T cell responses to AZD1222 COVID-19 vaccine. General study results and limits: It should be noted that donors were predominantly white British and more often female, and clonal diversity was possibly underestimated. Spike-wide coverage was observed for vaccine-associated CD4 TCRs, with dominant responses at 160-218 and 743-854. Nearly half of the spike-specific TCRs reportedly recognize variant regions that carry no mutations. At baseline, just a handful of AZD1222 recipients tested seropositive.

This table comes from immunoSEQ multiplex PCR, and its TCRdb copy is limited to in-frame clones, with some not included. Seen here are about 100,000 clones, around nine tenths observed once, and the top ten hold roughly 15%. As for this clone: Its antigen is currently unknown.

CDR1 is MGHDK and CDR2 is SYGVNS in the germline V gene. With V trimmed by 3 bases and J by 11 bases, 12 bases remained unmatched. This CDR3 has 14 amino acids. J is TRBJ1-1 and V is TRBV25-1; 7 bases align to TRBD1. The sequence came from an adult in good health. The specimen was peripheral blood, collected on day 0 of AZD1222 vaccination. CDR3 in amino acids: CASSDLYRGEMAFF. As DNA, the CDR3 is TGTGCCAGCAGTGACCTATACAGGGGTGAGATGGCTTTCTTT.